Listed here is a single T cell receptor (beta chain). Its antigen is not known. This entry is derived from a study of vaccination effects on CD4 cells after COVID-19. About the research overall: As their vaccination, participants received two doses of either BNT162b2 or mRNA-1273.

The CDR3 consists of 14 residues. Germline-derived CDR1 and CDR2 are SGHTA and FQGNSA. The germline V and J ends were trimmed by 7 bases and 3 bases, with 16 bases remaining between them. TCRdb's table, derived via immunoSEQ multiplex PCR, lists solely in-frame clones and lacks some. The sample yields 55,000 to 90,000 clones, roughly 73% seen once. CD4+ T cells specific for antigen were expanded with viral peptide pools by the ViraFEST assay before sequencing. Once cultured for approximately eleven days, the cells underwent separation to obtain CD4+ T cells. The person was diagnosed with PCR-confirmed SARS-CoV-2 infection between March and December 2020.

Sequencing used CD4+ T cells from PBMCs cultured with HIV peptides, obtained before COVID-19 vaccination. Subset: HIV-1 Nef peptide pool negative control/reference culture. The chain links TRBV7-2 to TRBJ2-7; tentative D call: TRBD1 (5 bases). This receptor was obtained from a human donor who had a prior SARS-CoV-2 infection. CDR3 sequence: CASTQSPGLYEQYF. DNA for the CDR3: TGTGCCAGCACACAATCTCCAGGGCTCTACGAGCAGTACTTC.